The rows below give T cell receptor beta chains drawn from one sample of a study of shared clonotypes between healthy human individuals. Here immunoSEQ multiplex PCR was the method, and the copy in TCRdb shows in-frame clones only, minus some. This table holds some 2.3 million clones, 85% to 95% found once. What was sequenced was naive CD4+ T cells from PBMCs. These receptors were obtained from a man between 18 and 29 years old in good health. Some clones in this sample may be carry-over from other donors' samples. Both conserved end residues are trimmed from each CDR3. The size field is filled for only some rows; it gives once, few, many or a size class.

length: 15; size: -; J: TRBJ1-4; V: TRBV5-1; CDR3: ASSLGTVPTLREKLF
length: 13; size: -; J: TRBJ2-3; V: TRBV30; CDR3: AWSVGLAGVGTQY
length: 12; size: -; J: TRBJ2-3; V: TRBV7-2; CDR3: ASSGYIITDTQY
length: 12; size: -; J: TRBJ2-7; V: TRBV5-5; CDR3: ASSLVGVRYEQY
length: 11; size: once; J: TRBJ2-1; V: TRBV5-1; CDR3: ASGLAGYNEQF
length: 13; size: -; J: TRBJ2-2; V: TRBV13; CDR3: ASSPRQGRTGELF
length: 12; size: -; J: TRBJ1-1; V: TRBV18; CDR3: ASSPASRATEAF
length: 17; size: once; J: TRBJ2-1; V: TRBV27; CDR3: ASSANPLVSGIRGNEQF
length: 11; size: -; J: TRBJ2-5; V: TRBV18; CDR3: ASSPQGQETQY
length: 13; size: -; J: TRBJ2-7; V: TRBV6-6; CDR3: ASSYSPGIAYEQY
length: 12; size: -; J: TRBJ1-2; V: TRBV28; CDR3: ASSLQDSSYGYT
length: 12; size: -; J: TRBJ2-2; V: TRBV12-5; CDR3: ASGLVRSGGELF
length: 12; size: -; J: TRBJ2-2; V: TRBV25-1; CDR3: ASSEYKGQGAVF
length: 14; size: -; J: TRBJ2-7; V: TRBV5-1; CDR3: ASSSQGPGITYEQY
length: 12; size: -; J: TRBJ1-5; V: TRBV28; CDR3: ASRNRYSNQPQH
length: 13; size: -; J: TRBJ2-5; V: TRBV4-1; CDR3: ASRLAGAVQETQY
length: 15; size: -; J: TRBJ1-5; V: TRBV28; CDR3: ASTLSTGTGAVQPQH
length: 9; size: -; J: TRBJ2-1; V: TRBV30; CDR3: AWGINNEQF
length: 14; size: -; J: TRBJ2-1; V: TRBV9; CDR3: ASSRGLAGGIDEQF
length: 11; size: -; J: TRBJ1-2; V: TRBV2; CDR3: ASSEKPGRGYT
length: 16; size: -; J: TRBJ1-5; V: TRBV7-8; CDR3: ASRETTGAPLSNQPQH
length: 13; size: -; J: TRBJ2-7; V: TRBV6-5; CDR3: ASSYQPAISYEQY
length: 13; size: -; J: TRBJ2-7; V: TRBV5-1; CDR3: ASSQPSGSVDEQY
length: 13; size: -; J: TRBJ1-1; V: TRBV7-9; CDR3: ASSQAGRGDTEAF
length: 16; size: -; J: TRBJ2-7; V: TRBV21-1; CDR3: ASSKEVATQGLSYEQY
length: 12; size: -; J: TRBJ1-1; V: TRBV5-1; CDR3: ASSLQGRNTEAF
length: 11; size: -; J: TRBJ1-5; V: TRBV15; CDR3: ATSGDRDQPQH
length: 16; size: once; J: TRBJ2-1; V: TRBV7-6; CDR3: ASSLEGTSGRSYNEQF
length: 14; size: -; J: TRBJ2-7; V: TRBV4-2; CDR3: ASSQERQGSSYEQY
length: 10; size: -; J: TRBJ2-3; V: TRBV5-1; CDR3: ASSLQGDTQY
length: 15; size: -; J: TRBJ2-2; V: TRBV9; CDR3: ASSALGTSRNTGELF
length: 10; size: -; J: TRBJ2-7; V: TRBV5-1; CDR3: ASSLTGNEQY
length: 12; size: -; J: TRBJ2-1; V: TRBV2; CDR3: ASSEAGWDNEQF
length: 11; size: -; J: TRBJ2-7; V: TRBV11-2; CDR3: ASSLGTGIEQY
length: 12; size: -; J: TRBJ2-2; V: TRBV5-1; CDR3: ASSLAPGEGELF
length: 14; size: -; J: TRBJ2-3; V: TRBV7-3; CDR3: ASSSSTSLGPDTQY
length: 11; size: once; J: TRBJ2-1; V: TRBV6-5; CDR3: ASRAGSRNEQF
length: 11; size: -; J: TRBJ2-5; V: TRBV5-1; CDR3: ASSRGEQETQY
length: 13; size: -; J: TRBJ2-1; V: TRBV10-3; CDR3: AIKTSGPSYNEQF
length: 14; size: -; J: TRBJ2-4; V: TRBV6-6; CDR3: ASRHDRVRPKNIQY
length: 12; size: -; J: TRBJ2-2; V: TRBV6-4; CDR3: ASSEEENTGELF
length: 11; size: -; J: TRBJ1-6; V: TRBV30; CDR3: AWSTGSSSPLH
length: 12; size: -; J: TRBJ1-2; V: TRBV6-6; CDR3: ASRGTGENYGYT
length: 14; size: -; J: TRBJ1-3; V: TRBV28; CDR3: ASSQGANLGGNTIY
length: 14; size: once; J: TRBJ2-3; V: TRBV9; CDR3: ASSYSGTRATDTQY
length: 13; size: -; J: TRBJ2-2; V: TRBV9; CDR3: ASSVATGNTGELF
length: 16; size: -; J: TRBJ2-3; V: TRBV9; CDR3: ASSVGLAGGTSTDTQY
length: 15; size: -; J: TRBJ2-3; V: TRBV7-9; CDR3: ASSLSSTREVTDTQY